This T cell receptor beta chain emerged from a study of cytomegalovirus exposure and HLA in healthy donors. This clone was observed a few times. PCR used 60 Vbeta primers and 13 Jbeta primers. Clones were sequenced by immunoSEQ multiplex PCR, and TCRdb holds only the in-frame ones, with some missing. The sample shows 100,000 to 150,000 clones, 15% to 20% of them seen only once. The CDR3 extends over 15 amino acids. Germline V gives CDR1 MGHRA, CDR2 YSYEKL. Trimming cost V 2 bases and J 2 bases; bases outside gene matches: 6. The sequencing input was PBMCs. This sequence joins TRBV4-1 and TRBJ2-7, with TRBD1 matching 7 bases. The sequence was obtained from a female donor in good health and CMV-seropositive. The chain's CDR3 is CASSQTFGTAYEQYF. For the CDR3, the DNA is TGCGCCAGCAGCCAAACATTCGGGACAGCCTACGAGCAGTACTTC.